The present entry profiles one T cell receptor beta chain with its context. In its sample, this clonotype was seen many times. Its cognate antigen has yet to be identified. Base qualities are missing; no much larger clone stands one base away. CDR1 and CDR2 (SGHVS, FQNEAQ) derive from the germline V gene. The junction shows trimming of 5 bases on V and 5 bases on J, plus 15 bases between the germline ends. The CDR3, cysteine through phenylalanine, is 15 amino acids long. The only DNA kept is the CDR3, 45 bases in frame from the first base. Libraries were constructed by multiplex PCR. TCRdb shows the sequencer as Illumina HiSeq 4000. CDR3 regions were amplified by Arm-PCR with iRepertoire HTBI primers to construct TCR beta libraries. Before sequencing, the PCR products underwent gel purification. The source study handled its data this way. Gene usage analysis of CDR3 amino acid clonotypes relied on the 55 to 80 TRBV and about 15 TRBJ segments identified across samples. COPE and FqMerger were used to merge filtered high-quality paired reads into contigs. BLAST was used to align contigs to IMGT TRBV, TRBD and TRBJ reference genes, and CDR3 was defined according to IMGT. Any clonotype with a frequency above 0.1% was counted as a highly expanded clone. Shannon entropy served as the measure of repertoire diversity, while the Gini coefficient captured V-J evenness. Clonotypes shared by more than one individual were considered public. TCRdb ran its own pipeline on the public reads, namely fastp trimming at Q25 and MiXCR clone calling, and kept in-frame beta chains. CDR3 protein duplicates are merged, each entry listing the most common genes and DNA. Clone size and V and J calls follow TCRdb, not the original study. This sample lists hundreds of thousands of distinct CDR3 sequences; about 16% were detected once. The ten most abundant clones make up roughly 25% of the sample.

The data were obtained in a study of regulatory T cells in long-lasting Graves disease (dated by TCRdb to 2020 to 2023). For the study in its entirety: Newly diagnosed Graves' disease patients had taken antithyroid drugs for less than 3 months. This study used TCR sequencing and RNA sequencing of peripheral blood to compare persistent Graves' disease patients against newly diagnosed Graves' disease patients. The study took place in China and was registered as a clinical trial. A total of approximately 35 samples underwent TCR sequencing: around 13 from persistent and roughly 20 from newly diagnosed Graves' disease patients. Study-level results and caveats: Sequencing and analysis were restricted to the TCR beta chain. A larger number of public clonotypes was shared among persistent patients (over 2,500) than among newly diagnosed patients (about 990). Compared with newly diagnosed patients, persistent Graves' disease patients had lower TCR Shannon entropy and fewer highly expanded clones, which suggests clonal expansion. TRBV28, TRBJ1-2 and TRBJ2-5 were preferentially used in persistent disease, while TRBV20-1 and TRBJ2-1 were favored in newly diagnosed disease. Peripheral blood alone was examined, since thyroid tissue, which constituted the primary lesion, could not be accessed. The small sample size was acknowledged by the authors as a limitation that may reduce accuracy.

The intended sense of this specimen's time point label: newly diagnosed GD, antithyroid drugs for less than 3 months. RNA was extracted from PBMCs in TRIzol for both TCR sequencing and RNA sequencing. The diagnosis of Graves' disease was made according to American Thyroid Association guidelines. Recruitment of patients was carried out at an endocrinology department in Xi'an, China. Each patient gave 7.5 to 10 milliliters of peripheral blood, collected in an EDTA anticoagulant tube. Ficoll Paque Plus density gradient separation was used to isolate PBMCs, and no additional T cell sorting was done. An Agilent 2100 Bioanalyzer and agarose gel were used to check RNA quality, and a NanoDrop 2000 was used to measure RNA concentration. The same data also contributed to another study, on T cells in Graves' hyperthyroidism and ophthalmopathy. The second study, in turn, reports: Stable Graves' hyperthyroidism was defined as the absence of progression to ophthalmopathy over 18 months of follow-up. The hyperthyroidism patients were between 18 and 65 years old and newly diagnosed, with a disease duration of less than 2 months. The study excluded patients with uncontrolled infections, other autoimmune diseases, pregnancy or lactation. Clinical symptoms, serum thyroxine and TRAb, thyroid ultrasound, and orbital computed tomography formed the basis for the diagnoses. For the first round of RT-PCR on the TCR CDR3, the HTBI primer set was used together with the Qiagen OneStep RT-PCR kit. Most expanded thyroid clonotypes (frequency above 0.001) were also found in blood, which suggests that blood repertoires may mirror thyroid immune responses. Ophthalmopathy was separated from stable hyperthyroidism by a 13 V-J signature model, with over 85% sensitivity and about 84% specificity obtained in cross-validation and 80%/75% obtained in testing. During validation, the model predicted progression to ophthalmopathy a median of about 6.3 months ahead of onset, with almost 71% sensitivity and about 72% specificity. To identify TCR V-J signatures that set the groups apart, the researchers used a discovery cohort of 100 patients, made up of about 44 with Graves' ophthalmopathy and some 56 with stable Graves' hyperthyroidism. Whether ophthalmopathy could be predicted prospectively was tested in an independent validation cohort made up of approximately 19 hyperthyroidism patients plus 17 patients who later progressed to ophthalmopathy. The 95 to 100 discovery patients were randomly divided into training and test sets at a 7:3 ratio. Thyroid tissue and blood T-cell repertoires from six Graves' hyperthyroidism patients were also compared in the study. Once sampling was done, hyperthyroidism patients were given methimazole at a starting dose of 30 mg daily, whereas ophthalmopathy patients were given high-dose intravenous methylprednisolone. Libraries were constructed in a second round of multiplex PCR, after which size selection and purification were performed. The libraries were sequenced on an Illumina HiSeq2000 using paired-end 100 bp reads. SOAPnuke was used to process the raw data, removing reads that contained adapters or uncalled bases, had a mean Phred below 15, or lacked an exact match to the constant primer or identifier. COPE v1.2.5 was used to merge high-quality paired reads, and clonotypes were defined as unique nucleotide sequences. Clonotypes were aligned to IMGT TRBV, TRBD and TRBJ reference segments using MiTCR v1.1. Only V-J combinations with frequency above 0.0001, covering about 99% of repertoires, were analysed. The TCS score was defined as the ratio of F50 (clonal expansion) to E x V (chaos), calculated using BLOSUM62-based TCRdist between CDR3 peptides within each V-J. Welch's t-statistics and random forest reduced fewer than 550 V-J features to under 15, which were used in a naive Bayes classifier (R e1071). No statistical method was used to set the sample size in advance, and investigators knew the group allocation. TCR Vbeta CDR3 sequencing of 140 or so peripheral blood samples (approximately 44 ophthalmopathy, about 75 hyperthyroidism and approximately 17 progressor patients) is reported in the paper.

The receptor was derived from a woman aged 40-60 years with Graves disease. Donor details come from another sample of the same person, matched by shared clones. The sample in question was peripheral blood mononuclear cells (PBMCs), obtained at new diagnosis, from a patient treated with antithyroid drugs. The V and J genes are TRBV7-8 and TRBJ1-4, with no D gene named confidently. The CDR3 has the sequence CASSPIRVGNEKLFF. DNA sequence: TGTGCCAGCAGCCCTATCCGGGTTGGGAATGAAAAACTGTTTTTT.